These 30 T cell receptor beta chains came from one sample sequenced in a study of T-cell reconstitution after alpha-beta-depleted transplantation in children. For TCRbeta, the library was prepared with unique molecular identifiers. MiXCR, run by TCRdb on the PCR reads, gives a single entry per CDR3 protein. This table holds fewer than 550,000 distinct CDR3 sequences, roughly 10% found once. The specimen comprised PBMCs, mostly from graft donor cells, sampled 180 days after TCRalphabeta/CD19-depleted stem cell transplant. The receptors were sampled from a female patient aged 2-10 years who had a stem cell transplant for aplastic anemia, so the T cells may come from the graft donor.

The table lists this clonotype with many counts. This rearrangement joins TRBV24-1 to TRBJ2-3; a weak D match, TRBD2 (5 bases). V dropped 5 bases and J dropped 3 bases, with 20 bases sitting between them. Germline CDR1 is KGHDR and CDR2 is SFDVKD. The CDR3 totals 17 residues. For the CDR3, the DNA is TGTGCCACCAGTGTTGACGGGATAGCAGAGAAGACAGATACGCAGTATTTT. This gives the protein CATSVDGIAEKTDTQYF.

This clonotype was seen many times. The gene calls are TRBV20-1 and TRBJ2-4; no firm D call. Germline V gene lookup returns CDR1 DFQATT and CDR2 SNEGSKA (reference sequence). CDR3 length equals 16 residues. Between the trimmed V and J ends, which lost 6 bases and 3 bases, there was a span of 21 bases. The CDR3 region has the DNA TGCAGTGCCATCCCGGGCGGCCGGCTTCACAAAAACATTCAGTACTTC. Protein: CSAIPGGRLHKNIQYF.

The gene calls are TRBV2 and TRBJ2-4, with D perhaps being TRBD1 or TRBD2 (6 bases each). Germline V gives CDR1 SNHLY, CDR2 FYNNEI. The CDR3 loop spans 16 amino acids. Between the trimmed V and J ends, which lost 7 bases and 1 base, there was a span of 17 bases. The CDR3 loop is CASNPTGGLAKNIQYF. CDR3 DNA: TGTGCCAGCAACCCTACCGGGGGCCTCGCCAAAAACATTCAGTACTTC.

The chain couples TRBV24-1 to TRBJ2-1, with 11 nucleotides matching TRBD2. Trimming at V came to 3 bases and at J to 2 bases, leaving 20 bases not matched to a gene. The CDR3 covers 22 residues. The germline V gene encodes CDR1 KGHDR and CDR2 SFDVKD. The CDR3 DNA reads TGTGCCACCAGTGATCGGCTAGCGGGAGGCTCCTTCCGTCGACCTACCTACAATGAGCAGTTCTTC. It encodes CATSDRLAGGSFRRPTYNEQFF.

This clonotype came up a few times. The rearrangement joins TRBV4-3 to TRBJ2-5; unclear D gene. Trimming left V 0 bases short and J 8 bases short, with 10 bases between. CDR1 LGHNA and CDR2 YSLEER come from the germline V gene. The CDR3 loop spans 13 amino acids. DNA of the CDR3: TGCGCCAGCAGCCAAGATACAACGTATACCCAGTACTTC. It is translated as CASSQDTTYTQYF.

The CDR3 nucleotides are TGTGCCAGCAGCAATAATCCGGGACAGGGGGCTGGCGGCTACACCTTC. This encodes CASSNNPGQGAGGYTF. The chain combines TRBV21-1 with TRBJ1-2; TRBD1, the table's D call, was not compared with the DNA. TRBV21-1 constitutes a pseudogene. The CDR3 is made up of 16 amino acids.

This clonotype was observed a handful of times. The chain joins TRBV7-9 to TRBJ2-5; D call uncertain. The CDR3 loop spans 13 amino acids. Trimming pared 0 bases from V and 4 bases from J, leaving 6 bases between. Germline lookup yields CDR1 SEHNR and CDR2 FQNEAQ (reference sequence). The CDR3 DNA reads TGTGCCAGCAGCTTAGCCCTGGGAGAGACCCAGTACTTC. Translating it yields CASSLALGETQYF.

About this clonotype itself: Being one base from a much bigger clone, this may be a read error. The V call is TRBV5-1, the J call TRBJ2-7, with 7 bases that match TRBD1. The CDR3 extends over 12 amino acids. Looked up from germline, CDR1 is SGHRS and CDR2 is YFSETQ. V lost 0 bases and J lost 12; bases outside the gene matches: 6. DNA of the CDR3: TGCGCCAGCAGCTTGGCCACGGACAGGCCGTACTTC. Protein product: CASSLATDRPYF.

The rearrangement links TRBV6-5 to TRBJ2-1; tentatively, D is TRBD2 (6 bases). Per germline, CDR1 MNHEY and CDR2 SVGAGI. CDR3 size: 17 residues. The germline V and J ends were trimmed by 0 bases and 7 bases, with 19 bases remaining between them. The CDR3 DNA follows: TGTGCCAGCAGTTACTCTCTTATTGGGTTTGGGGGGAATGAGCAGTTCTTC. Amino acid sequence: CASSYSLIGFGGNEQFF.

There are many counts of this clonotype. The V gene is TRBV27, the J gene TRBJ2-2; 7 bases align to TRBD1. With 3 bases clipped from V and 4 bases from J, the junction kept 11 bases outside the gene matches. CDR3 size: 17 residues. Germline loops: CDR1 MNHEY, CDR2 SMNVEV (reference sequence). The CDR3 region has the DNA TGTGCCAGCAGTTTGTTAAACAGGGGCGAGGGCACCGGGGAGCTGTTTTTT. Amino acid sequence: CASSLLNRGEGTGELFF.

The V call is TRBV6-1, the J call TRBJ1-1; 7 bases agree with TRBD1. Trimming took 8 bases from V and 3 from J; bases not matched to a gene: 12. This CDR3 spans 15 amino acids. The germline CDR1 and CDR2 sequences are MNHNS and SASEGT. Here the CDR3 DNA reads TGTGCCAGCTTCAGGGGGGGGGTGTTGGACACTGAAGCTTTCTTT. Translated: CASFRGGVLDTEAFF.

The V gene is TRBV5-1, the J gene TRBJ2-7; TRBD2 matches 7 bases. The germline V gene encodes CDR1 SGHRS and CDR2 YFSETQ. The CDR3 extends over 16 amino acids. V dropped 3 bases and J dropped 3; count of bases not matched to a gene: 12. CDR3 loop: CASSYLEASGGYEQYF. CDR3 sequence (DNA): TGCGCCAGCAGCTATCTGGAAGCCTCGGGGGGCTACGAGCAGTACTTC.

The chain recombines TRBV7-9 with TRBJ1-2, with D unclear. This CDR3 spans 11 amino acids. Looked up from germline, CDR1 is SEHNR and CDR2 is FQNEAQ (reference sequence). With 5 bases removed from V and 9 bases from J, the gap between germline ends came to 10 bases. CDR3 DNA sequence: TGTGCCAGCAGCGCAGGAAGTCGCTACACCTTC. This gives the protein CASSAGSRYTF.

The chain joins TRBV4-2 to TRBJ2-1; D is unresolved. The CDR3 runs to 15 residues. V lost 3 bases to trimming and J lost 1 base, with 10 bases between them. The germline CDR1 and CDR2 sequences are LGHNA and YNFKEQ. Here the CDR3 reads CASSQGDSSYNEQFF. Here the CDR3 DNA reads TGTGCCAGCAGCCAGGGTGACTCGTCCTACAATGAGCAGTTCTTC.

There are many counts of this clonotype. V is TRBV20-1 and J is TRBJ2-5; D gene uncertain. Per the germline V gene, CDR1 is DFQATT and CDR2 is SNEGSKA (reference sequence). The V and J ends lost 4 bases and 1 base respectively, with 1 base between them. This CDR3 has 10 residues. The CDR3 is CSAIQETQYF. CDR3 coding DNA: TGCAGTGCTATCCAAGAGACCCAGTACTTC.

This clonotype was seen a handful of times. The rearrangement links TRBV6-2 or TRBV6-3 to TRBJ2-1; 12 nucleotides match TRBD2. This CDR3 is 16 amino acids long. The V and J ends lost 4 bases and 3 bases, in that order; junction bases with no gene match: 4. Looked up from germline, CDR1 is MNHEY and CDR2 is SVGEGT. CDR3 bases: TGTGCCAGCAGTTGGACTAGCGGGACTTTCTACAATGAGCAGTTCTTC. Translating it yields CASSWTSGTFYNEQFF.

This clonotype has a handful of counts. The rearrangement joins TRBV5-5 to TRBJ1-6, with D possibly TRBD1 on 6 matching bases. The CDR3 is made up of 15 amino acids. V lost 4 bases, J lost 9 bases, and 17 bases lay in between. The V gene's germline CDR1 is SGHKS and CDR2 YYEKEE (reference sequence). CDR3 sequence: CASSLPLDSRSPLHF. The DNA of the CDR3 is TGTGCCAGCAGCCTCCCCCTGGACAGTCGTTCACCCCTCCACTTT.

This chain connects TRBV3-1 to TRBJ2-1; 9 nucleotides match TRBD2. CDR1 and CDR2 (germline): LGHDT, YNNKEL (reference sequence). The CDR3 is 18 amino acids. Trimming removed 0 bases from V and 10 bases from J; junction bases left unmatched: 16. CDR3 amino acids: CASSQDSAGSGRYREQFF. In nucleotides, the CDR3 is TGTGCCAGCAGCCAAGATTCGGCCGGGAGCGGGAGGTATCGGGAGCAGTTCTTC.

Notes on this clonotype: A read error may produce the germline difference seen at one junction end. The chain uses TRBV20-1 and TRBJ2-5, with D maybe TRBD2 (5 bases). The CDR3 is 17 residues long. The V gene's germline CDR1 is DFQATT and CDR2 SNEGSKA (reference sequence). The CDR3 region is CCAGAPQRSRYQETQYF. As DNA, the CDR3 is TGCTGTGCTGGCGCGCCCCAGCGGTCACGATACCAAGAGACCCAGTACTTC.

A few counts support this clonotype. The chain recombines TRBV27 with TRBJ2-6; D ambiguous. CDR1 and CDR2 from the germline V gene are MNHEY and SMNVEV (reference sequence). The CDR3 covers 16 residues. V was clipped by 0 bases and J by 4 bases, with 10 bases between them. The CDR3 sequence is CASSLSGPGGANVLTF. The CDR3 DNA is TGTGCCAGCAGTTTATCGGGTCCCGGCGGGGCCAACGTCCTGACTTTC.

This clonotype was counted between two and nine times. CDR3 protein: CASSLATGHPYEQYF. The CDR3 DNA sequence: TGTGCCAGCAGCTTAGCTACGGGACACCCCTACGAGCAGTACTTC. This chain joins TRBV7-2 and TRBJ2-7; the D gene is possibly TRBD1 (6 bases). CDR1 is SGHTA and CDR2 is FQGNSA in the germline V gene. The V and J ends lost 0 bases and 2 bases respectively, with 11 bases between them. There are 15 residues in the CDR3.

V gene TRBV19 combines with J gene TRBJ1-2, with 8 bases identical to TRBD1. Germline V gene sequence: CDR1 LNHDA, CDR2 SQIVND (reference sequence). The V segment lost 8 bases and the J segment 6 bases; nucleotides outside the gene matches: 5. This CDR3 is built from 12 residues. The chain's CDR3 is CASWDRRHGYTF. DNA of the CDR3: TGTGCCAGTTGGGACAGGAGACATGGCTACACCTTC.

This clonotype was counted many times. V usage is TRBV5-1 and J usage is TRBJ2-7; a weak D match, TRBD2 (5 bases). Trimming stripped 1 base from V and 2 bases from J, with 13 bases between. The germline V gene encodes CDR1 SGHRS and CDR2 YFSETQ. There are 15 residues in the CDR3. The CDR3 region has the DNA TGCGCCAGCAGCTTGAGGACTGCAGGAGCCTACGAGCAGTACTTC. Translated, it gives CASSLRTAGAYEQYF. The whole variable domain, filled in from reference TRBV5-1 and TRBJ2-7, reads KAGVTQTPRYLIKTRGQQVTLSCSPISGHRSVSWYQQTPGQGLQFLFEYFSETQRNKGNFPGRFSGRQFSNSRSEMNVSTLELGDSALYLCASSLRTAGAYEQYFGPGTRLTVT.

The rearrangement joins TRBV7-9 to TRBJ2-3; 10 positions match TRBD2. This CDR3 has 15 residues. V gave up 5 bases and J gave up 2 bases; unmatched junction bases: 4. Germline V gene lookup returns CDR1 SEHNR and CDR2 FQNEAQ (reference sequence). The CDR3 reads CASSRTSGHTDTQYF. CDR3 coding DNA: TGTGCCAGCAGCCGGACTAGCGGACACACAGATACGCAGTATTTT.

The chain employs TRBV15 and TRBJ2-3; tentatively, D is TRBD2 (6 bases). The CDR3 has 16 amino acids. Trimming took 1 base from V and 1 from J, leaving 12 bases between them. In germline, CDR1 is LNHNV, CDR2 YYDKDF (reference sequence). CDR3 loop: CATSRGTSSRTDTQYF. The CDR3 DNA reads TGTGCCACCAGCAGAGGAACTAGCAGTCGCACAGATACGCAGTATTTT.

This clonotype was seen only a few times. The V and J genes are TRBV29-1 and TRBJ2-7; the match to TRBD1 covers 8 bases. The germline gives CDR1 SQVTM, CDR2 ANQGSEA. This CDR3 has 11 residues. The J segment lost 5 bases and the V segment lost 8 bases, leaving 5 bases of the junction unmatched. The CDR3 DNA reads TGCAGCAGTTCAGGGGGCGACGAGCAGTACTTC. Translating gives CSSSGGDEQYF.

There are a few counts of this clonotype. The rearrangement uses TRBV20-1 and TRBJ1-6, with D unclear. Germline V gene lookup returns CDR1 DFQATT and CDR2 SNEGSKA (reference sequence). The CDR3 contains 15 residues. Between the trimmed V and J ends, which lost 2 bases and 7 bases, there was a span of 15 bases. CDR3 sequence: CSARRRKLINSPLHF. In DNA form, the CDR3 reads TGCAGTGCTAGACGGCGGAAATTGATCAATTCACCCCTCCACTTT.

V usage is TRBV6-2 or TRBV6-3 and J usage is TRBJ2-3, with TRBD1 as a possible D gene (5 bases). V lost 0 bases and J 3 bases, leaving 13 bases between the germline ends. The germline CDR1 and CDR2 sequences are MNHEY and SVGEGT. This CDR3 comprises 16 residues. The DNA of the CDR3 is TGTGCCAGCAGTTACTCGCCCAGGGCGCTTACAGATACGCAGTATTTT. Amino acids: CASSYSPRALTDTQYF.

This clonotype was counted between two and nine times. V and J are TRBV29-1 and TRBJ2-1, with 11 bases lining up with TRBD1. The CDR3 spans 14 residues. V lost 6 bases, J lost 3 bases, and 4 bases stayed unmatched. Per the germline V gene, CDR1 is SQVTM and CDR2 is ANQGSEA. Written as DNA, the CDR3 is TGCAGCGTCGGACAGGGGGCCGGCTACAATGAGCAGTTCTTC. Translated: CSVGQGAGYNEQFF.

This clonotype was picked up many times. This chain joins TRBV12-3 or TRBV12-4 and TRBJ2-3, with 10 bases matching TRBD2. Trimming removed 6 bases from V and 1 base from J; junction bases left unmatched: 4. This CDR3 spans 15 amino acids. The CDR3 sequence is CASSGLAGGTDTQYF. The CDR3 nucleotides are TGTGCCAGCAGCGGCCTAGCGGGGGGCACAGATACGCAGTATTTT.